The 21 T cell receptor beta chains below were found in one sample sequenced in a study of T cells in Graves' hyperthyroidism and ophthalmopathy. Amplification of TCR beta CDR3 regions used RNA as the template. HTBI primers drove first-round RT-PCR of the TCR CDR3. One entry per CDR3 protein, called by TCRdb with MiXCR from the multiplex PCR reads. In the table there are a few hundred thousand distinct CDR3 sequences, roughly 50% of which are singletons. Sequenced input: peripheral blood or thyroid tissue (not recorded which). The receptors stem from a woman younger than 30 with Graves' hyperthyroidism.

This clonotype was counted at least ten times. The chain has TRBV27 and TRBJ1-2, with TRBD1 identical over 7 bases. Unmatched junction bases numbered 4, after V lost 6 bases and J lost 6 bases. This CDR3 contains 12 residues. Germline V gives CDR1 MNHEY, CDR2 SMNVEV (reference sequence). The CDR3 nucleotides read TGTGCCAGCAGATCCGGACAGGATGGCTACACCTTC. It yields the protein CASRSGQDGYTF.

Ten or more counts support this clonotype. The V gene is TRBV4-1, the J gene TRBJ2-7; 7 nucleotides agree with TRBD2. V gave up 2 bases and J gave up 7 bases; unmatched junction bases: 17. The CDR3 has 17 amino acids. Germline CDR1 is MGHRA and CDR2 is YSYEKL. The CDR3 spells CASSQLGNSGSRREQYF. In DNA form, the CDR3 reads TGCGCCAGCAGCCAACTGGGAAATAGCGGGTCCCGAAGGGAGCAGTACTTC.

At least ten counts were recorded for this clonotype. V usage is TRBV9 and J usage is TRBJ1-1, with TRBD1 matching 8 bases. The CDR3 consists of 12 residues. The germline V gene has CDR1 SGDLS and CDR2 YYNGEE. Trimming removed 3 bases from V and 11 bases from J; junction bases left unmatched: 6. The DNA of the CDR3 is TGTGCCAGCAGCGAGGGGACAGGTAATGCTTTCTTT. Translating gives CASSEGTGNAFF.

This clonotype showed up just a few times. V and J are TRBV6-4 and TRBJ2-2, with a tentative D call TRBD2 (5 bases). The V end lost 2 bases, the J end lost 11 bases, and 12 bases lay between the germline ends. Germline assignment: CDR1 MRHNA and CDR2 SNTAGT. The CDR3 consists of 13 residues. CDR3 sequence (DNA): TGTGCCAGCAGTGACGGGGAAGAGGGAGAGCTGTTTTTT. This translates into CASSDGEEGELFF.

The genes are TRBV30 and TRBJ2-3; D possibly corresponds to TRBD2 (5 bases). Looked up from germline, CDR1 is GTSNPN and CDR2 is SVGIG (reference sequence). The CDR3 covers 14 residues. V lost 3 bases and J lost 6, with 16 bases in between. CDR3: CAWREDPSADTQYF. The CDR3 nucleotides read TGTGCCTGGAGGGAGGACCCCTCGGCGGATACGCAGTATTTT.

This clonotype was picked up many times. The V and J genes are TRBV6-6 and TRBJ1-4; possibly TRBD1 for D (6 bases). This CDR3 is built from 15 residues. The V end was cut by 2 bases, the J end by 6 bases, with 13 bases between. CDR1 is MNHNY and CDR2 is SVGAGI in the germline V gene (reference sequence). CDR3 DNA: TGTGCCAGCAGTTACACAGGGCGGACGGATGAAAAACTGTTTTTT. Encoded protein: CASSYTGRTDEKLFF.

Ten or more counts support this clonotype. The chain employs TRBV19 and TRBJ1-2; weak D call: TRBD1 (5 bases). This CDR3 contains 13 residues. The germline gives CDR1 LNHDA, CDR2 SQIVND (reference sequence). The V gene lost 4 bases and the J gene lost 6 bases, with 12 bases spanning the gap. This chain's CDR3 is CASSTRGSDGYTF. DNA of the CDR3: TGTGCCAGTAGTACGCGGGGCTCTGATGGCTACACCTTC.

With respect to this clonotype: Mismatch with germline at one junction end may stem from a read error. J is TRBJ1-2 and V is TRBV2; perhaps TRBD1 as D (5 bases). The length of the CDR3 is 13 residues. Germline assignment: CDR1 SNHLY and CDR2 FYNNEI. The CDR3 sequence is CATSPQGGYGYTF. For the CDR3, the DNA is TGTGCCACCAGTCCGCAGGGAGGCTATGGCTACACCTTC. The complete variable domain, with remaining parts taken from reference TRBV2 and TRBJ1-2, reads EPEVTQTPSHQVTQMGQEVILRCVPISNHLYFYWYRQILGQKVEFLVSFYNNEISEKSEIFDDQFSVERPDGSNFTLKIRSTKLEDSAMYFCATSPQGGYGYTFGSGTRLTVV.

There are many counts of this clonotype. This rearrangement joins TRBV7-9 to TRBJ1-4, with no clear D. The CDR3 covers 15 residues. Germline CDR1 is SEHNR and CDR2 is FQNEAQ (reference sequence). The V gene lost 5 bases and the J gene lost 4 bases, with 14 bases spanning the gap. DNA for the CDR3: TGTGCCAGCAGCCCCAACCTCGGGTATAATGAAAAACTGTTTTTT. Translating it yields CASSPNLGYNEKLFF.

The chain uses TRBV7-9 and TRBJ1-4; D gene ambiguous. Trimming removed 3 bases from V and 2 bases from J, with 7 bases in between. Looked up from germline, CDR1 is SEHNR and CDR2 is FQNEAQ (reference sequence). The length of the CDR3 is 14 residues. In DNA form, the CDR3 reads TGTGCCAGCAGCTTGGGCGTTACTAATGAAAAACTGTTTTTT. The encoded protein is CASSLGVTNEKLFF.

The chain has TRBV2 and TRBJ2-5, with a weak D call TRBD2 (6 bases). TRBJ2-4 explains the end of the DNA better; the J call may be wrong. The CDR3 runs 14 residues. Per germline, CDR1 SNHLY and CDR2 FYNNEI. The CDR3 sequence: CASSRTPGENIQYF. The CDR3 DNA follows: TGTGCCAGCAGTAGGACACCGGGGGAAAACATTCAGTACTTC.

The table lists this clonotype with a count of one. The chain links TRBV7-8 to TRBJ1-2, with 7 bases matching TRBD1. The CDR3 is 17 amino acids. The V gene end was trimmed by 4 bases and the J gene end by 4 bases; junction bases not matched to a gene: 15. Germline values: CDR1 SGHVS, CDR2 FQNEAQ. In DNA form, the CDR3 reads TGTGCCAGCAGCTCTCCCCGGACAGGTCCTCCATCCTATGGCTACACCTTC. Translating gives CASSSPRTGPPSYGYTF.

The CDR3 DNA reads TGCGCCAGCAGCTTGGGTATGACCGGGGAGCTGTTTTTT. Encoded protein: CASSLGMTGELFF. The chain combines TRBV5-1 with TRBJ2-2; D unresolved. This CDR3 is 13 amino acids long. The V end was cut by 0 bases, the J end by 5 bases, with 5 bases between. Germline CDR1 SGHRS, CDR2 YFSETQ.

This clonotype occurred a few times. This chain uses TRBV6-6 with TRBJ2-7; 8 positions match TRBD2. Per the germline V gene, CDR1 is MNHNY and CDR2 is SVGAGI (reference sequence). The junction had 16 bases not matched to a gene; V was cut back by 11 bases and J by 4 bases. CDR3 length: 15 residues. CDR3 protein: CASRVPSASGYEQYF. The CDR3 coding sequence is TGTGCCTCCAGGGTCCCGTCGGCTAGCGGGTACGAGCAGTACTTC.

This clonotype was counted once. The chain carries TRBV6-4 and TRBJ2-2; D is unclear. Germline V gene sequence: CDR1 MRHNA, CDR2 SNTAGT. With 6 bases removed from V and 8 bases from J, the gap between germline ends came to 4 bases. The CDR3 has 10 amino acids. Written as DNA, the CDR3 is TGTGCCAGCAGGATGGGGGAGCTGTTTTTT. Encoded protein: CASRMGELFF.

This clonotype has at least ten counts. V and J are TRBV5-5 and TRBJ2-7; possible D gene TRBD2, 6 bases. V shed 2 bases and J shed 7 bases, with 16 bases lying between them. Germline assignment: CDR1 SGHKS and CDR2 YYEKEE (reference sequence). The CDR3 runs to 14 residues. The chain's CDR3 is CASSLQLAAGEQYF. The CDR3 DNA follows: TGTGCCAGCAGCTTACAACTCGCTGCGGGGGAGCAGTACTTC.

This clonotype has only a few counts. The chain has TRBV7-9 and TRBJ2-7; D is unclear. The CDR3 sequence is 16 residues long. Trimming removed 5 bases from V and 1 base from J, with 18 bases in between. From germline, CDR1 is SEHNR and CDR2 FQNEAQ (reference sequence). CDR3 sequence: CASSPLDGHLSYEQYF. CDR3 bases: TGTGCCAGCAGCCCCCTCGACGGGCACCTTTCCTACGAGCAGTACTTC.

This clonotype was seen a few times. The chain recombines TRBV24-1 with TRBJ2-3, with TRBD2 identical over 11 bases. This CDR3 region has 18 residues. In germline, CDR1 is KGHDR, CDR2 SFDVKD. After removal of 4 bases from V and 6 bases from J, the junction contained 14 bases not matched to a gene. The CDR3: CATSDPGTSGNDLDTQYF. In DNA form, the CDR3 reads TGTGCCACCAGTGACCCTGGGACTAGCGGTAACGATTTGGATACGCAGTATTTT.

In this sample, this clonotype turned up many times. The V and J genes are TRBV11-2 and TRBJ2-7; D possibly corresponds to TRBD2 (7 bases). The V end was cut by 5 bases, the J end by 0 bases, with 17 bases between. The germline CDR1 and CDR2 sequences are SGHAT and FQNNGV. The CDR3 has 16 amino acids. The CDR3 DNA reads TGTGCCAGCAGCGCAAGGGGGGGACAACTCTCCTACGAGCAGTACTTC. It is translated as CASSARGGQLSYEQYF.

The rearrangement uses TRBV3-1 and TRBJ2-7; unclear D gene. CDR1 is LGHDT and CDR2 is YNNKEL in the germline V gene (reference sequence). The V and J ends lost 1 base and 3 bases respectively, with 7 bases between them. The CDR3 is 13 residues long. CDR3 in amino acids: CASSQGTYYEQYF. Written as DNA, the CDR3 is TGTGCCAGCAGCCAAGGGACCTACTACGAGCAGTACTTC.

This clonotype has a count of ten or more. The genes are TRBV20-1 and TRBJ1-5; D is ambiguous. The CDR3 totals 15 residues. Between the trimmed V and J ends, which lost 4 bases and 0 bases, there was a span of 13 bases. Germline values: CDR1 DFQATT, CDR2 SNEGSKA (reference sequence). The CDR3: CSAIATIYSNQPQHF. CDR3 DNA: TGCAGTGCTATAGCCACCATTTATAGCAATCAGCCCCAGCATTTT.